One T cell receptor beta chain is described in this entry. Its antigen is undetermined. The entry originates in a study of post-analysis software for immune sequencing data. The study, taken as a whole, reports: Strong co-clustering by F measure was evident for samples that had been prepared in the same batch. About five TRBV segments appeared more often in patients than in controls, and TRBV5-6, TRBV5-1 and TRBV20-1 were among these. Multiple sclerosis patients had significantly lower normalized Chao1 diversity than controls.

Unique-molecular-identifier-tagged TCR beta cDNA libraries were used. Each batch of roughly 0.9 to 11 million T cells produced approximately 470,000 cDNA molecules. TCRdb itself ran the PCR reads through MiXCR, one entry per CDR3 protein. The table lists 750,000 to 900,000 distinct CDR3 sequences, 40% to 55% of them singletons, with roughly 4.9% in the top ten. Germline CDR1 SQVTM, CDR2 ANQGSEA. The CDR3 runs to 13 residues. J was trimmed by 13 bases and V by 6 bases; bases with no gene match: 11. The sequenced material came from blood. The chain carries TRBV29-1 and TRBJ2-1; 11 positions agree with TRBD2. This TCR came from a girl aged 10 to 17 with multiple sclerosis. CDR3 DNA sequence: TGCAGCGTCTCTAGCGGGAGGAGCGTGGGTCAGTTCTTC. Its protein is CSVSSGRSVGQFF.